Sequencing of this T cell receptor (beta chain) was carried out in a study of T cells of healthy individuals. TCRdb re-called the 5' RACE reads through MiXCR, storing one row per CDR3 protein. Here the sample spans over 95,000 distinct CDR3 sequences, under 20% being singletons. This clonotype was counted a few times. CDR3 length equals 12 residues. V lost 5 bases, J lost 6 bases, and 13 bases lay in between. CDR1 and CDR2 (germline): DFQATT, SNEGSKA (reference sequence). This chain connects TRBV20-1 to TRBJ1-1, with a weak D call TRBD1 (5 bases). This clonotype was obtained from a human donor in good health. CDR3 sequence reads: CSAARDGAEAFF. As DNA, the CDR3 is TGCAGTGCTGCAAGGGACGGAGCTGAAGCTTTCTTT.